This T cell receptor (delta chain) was obtained from a study of gamma delta lymphoproliferative disorders and STAT genes (dated 2018 in TCRdb). Turning to the overall study: The LymphoTrack Dx TCRG Assay was used to prepare gamma-chain libraries from at least 50 ng of genomic DNA. Within a larger immunophenotypic and STAT-mutation study, TCR gamma and delta CDR3 repertoires were profiled by deep sequencing in Tgammadelta lymphoproliferative disease patients and healthy controls. Delta-chain libraries followed the EuroClonality-NGS working group standard operating procedure, because no corresponding Invivoscribe delta assay was available. A couple of gamma-chain samples and all delta-chain samples were sequenced twice to confirm results.

For TCR sequencing, genomic DNA was taken from peripheral blood mononuclear cells isolated from both patients and controls. The control group, matched to the patients for age and sex, consisted of 23 healthy adult blood donors (approximately 12 males and some 11 females) with a median age of roughly 60 years. Study-wide findings and limitations: The authors noted that NGS specificity may be reduced at low frequencies, so the public or private nature of leukemic clones needs confirmation. Almost every major gamma and delta clonotype in patients was public, meaning shared with at least one healthy donor, and only a couple of gamma clonotypes were private to disease. When whole repertoires were clustered, gamma repertoires from patients grouped apart from those of healthy controls, but delta repertoires did not separate between the groups. Leukemic cells were skewed toward terminal effectors, whereas control T cells likely spanned varied maturation stages, a difference potentially limiting comparisons between patients and controls.

Reading from cysteine to phenylalanine, the CDR3 counts 16 amino acids. Only CDR3 DNA is held: 48 bases, read in frame from base 1. Taken from the germline V gene, the CDR1 and CDR2 loops are GEAIGNYY and EKD. V trim: 0 bases; J trim: 8 bases; unmatched bases: 10. In both library methods, multiplex PCR was carried out with primers targeting conserved V and J regions of the TCR genes. Amplicons were purified, pooled and sequenced on an Illumina MiSeq platform. The source study handled its data this way. MiXCR performed V(D)J alignment, clonotype assembly and translation, and VDJtools was used for functionality assessment and CDR3 repertoire analyses. The IMGT definition of CDR3 was applied, and only productive sequences using functional genes were analyzed, with ORF genes and pseudogenes left out. Identical amino acid CDR3s of major clonotypes (frequency >=5%) were searched for across all patients and controls using a custom Python script. Clonotype frequencies in patients versus controls were compared with a one-sided non-parametric Wilcoxon test. TCRdb recomputed clones from the public reads with CATT; identical DNA rows were then combined. The V and J calls reflect TCRdb's pipeline rather than the authors' work. The sample has 1,500 to 2,000 delta-chain clones on record, 1.5% to 2% of them singletons. Roughly 45% of the sample is in the top ten clones.

In the case of this clone: The antigen it binds to is not known. The TCRdb protein comes from a much larger clone and disagrees with this DNA's translation at residue 7, likely due to a read error; the protein given here is derived from the DNA.

This receptor chain uses TRDV2 and TRDJ2; 8 central bases correspond to TRDD3. The sequence was obtained from a human donor in good health. Sequenced sample: blood. The nucleotides are TGTGCCTGTGACACCGTGAGGGATACGCCGAATGCACAACTCTTCTTT. This is translated as CACDTVRDTPNAQLFF.